This T cell receptor beta chain was documented in a study of blood T cells in healthy people across ages. Study observations and caveats: Diversity was estimated from one million T cells, and these estimates were considered underestimates. Both naive CD4+ cell counts and diversity were greater in long-lived donors than in aged donors.

The CDR3 is made up of 14 amino acids. Germline V gene data show CDR1 as MDHEN and CDR2 as SYDVKM. About this clonotype: Antigen unknown. A junction boundary mismatches the germline segment, possibly from a read error.

Then a second PCR, running roughly 6 to 11 cycles, was carried out with a sample-barcoded 5' primer and a J-beta primer mix. At least 2.5 million CDR3-containing paired-end reads were obtained per sample. TCRdb re-derived calls from the 5' RACE reads in MiXCR, one entry per CDR3 protein. The sample shows more than 1.4 million distinct CDR3 sequences, roughly 40% of them seen only once. The gene calls are TRBV28 and TRBJ1-2; no clear D gene. Sequencing was done on a sample of blood. The sequence was obtained from a woman between 18 and 29 years old in good health. The CDR3 coding sequence is TGTGCCAGTAGTTTAAGGGTGGCAGAGAATGGCTACACCTTC. It encodes CASSLRVAENGYTF.